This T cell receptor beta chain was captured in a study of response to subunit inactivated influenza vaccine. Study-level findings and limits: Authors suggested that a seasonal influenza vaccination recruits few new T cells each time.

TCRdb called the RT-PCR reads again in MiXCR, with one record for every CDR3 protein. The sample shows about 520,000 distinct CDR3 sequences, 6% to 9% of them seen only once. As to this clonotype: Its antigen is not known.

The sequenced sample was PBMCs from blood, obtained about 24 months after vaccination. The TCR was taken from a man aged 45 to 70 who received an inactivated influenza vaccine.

The CDR3 reads CASKRTGGSYEQYF. CDR3 in DNA: TGTGCCAGCAAACGGACAGGGGGCTCATACGAGCAGTACTTC. V and J are TRBV2 and TRBJ2-7; 11 bases fit TRBD1. The CDR3 extends over 14 amino acids. Germline V gene data show CDR1 as SNHLY and CDR2 as FYNNEI. V trimming: 7 bases; J trimming: 4 bases; junction bases outside the gene matches: 6.